This TCR beta chain comes out of a study of shared clonotypes between healthy human individuals. Only in-frame clones appear in the TCRdb table, and some are missing; sequencing was by immunoSEQ multiplex PCR. The data show 2 million to 2.5 million clones, 90% to 96% seen once. The sequencing sample was made of naive CD4+ T cells sorted from blood. Subset: CD45RA+ positively selected. The clonotype comes from a man aged 18 to 29 in good health.

The CDR3 is CASSPPSSSSNEKLFF. The CDR3 nucleotides are TGTGCCAGCTCACCACCGAGTAGCAGTTCTAATGAAAAACTGTTTTTT. The V call is TRBV18, the J call TRBJ1-4; no firm D call. The V and J ends lost 0 bases and 3 bases respectively, with 11 bases between them. This CDR3 comprises 16 residues. The germline V gene has CDR1 KGHSH and CDR2 LQKENI.